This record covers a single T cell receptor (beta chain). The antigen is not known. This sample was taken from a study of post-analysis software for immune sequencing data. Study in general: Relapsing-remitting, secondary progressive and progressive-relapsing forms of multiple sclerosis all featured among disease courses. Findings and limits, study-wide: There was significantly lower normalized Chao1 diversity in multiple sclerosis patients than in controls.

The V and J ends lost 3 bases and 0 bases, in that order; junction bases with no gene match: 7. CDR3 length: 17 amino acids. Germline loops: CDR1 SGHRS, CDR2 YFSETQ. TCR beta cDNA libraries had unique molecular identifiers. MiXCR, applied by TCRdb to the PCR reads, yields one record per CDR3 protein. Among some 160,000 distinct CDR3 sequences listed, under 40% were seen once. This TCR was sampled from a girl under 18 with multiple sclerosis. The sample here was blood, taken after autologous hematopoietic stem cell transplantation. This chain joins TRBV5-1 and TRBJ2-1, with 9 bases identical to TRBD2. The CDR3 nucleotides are TGCGCCAGCAGCTGGCTTGGCGGGAGGGCCTCCTACAATGAGCAGTTCTTC. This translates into CASSWLGGRASYNEQFF.